This T cell receptor beta chain was observed in a study of beta chain features in type 1 diabetes (dated by TCRdb to the late 2010s). General notes on the study: No differences in mean age, gender distribution, total cell number or subset yield were found between patients and healthy donors. A total of 90 million to 120 million sorted cells were examined across all samples, and a strong correlation was observed between cell number per subset and RNA yield. Regulatory and stem cell-like memory subsets were isolated from only 8 patients and about eight healthy donors, whereas naive and central memory subsets came from all 30 or so donors. The study compared the TCRB repertoires of sorted circulating CD4+ T cell subsets in recently diagnosed type 1 diabetes patients with those in matched healthy donors. The paper as a whole reports these results and caveats: PCR may preferentially amplify shorter templates, but because patient and control samples were amplified and corrected together, any resulting skew would affect both groups equally. Because cDNA rather than genomic DNA was sequenced, highly expressing activated cells could have been over-represented, although no difference in activation and CD3 levels was found between groups. The naive, central memory and regulatory TCRB repertoires appeared to resemble one another more closely among patients than among healthy donors. Fewer insertions and more nucleotide deletions at VDJ recombination sites were observed in patients with type 1 diabetes, implying thymic rearrangement abnormalities. HLA sub-analyses involved small numbers of individuals, so any influence of HLA type on TCRB rearrangement remained unresolved. A moderate but significant shortening of TCRB CDR3 length was observed in type 1 diabetes patients in all four CD4+ subsets.

The High Capacity cDNA Reverse Transcription Kit was used to reverse transcribe all of the isolated RNA, meaning that expressed TCRB transcripts were what got sequenced. Deep immunoSEQ sequencing was performed on naive, central memory and regulatory T cell samples, with an average of approximately 3.9 million total reads per sample. Sorted cells were lysed in RLT buffer and RNA was extracted with DNase-treated RNeasy Micro or Mini kits, depending on cell number. To prevent cross-contamination, each cell subset was processed individually, whereas patient and healthy donor samples were processed jointly. The immunoSEQ multiplex PCR was used to amplify TCRB sequences from cDNA, generating 87-bp fragments that spanned the CDR3 region. Sequencing of the amplicons was done on the Illumina HiSeq platform. The study's own analysis went as follows. PCR bias was computationally corrected using synthetic template baselines, reads within Hamming distance 2 were collapsed, and singletons that could not be merged were discarded. Reads were aligned against IMGT so that V, D and J genes, CDR3 length and insertions or deletions at six rearrangement sites could be assigned. Within each subset, clonotype counts were normalized to sorted cell number, after which true diversity and Gini coefficients were computed with the tcR R package. The overlap coefficient, calculated on TCRB nucleotide sequences, was used to quantify repertoire sharing. As a proxy for the pre-selection repertoire, out-of-frame TCRB sequences from naive cells were analyzed. The table comes from immuneACCESS by way of TCRdb, which keeps in-frame sequences with V and J called. Part of the clones is missing from these tables; in studies checked, under half for an unresolved V gene and the rest for unknown reasons. The V and J calls and the clone size are those of that table, but D and trimming were determined from the DNA. The sample yields a few hundred thousand clones; under 20% were counted once. The ten largest account for about 0.078% of the sample.

A word on this clone: The clone's antigen remains unknown. No base-level quality is on record; no much larger clone is a single base apart.

Each donor gave one peripheral blood draw, roughly 120 mL on average, collected into heparinised tubes. A BD FACSAria II and a panel including CD45RO, CCR7, CD25, CD127, CD95 and CD27 were used to sort naive, central memory, regulatory and stem cell-like memory CD4+ T cells. Every sorted population had a purity above 98%. Right away, PBMCs were isolated by Lymphoprep density gradient centrifugation and were stained directly, with no culture step. Samples were stained and sorted in pairs, with one healthy donor and one patient per experiment, so that batch effects were minimized. The CDR3 contains 15 residues, cysteine and phenylalanine counted. Only CDR3 DNA remains: 45 bases, in frame from the first base. The germline V gene (reference sequence) yields LNHNV for CDR1 and YYDKDF for CDR2. Trimming accounts for 9 bases at V and 2 bases at J, while the number of junction bases matched to no gene is 12.

This sequence uses TRBV15 and TRBJ2-7; 8 middle bases align to TRBD1. Material for sequencing was naive CD4+ T cells from blood. This sample's cell subset or site label indicates: true naive CD4+ T cells. This TCR came from a young man with type 1 diabetes. The CDR3 protein is CATTEVGTGPYEQYF. In nucleotide form, the sequence is TGTGCCACTACCGAGGTTGGGACAGGTCCCTACGAGCAGTACTTC.